The subject of this entry is one T cell receptor (beta chain). As yet, its antigen is unknown. Unique molecular identifiers were added to individual cDNA molecules. TCRdb fed the 5' RACE reads into MiXCR, producing one record per CDR3 protein. The sample consists of roughly 50,000 distinct CDR3 sequences, 6.2% of them appearing once. These data belong to a study of early T cells in non-severe SARS-CoV-2 infection. Study details: The sequenced material was bulk RNA from unsorted whole blood, and its chains were unpaired. General study points: The VDJdb matching leaned toward anti-spike CD8 responses and overlooked private and CD4 specificities.

Germline V lookup: CDR1 MNHEY, CDR2 SVGAGI. V lost 9 bases and J lost 0, with 18 bases in between. This CDR3 spans 15 amino acids. The chain links TRBV6-5 to TRBJ2-7; D unresolved. Sample: whole blood, taken at baseline. This clonotype was sampled from an adult who was a healthcare worker with PCR-confirmed SARS-CoV-2 infection or an uninfected control (not recorded which). The CDR3 loop is CASSLDLQSSYEQYF. CDR3 coding DNA: TGTGCCAGTTCACTCGACCTCCAGAGCTCCTACGAGCAGTACTTC.